The clone carrying this T cell receptor beta chain has a handful of counts. Its specificity is not known. These data come from a study of blood T cells in healthy people across ages. Study-wide context: With template switching, about one barcoded beta molecule was captured per two T cells. Study-level points and caveats: There were more naive CD4+ cells and higher diversity in long-lived donors than in aged donors. Diversity of TCR beta per million T cells declined in a roughly linear way with age.

Using a J-beta primer mix together with a sample-barcoded 5' primer, a second PCR was run for roughly 6 to 11 cycles. TCRdb used MiXCR to reprocess the 5' RACE reads, holding one entry per CDR3 protein. The table shows some 560,000 distinct CDR3 sequences, with roughly a quarter occurring only once. V was trimmed by 4 bases and J by 1 base, leaving 13 bases between them. CDR3 length: 15 amino acids. The germline CDR1 and CDR2 sequences are MNHEY and SVGAGI. These sequences were also reported in another study, on T cells of mothers and their children.

The TCR originated in a boy younger than 10 in good health. J is TRBJ1-1 and V is TRBV6-5, with unresolved D. Sequencing was performed on blood. CDR3 sequence (DNA): TGTGCCAGCAGTTCCCCCGGATCCCGGAACACTGAAGCTTTCTTT. Encoded protein: CASSSPGSRNTEAFF.